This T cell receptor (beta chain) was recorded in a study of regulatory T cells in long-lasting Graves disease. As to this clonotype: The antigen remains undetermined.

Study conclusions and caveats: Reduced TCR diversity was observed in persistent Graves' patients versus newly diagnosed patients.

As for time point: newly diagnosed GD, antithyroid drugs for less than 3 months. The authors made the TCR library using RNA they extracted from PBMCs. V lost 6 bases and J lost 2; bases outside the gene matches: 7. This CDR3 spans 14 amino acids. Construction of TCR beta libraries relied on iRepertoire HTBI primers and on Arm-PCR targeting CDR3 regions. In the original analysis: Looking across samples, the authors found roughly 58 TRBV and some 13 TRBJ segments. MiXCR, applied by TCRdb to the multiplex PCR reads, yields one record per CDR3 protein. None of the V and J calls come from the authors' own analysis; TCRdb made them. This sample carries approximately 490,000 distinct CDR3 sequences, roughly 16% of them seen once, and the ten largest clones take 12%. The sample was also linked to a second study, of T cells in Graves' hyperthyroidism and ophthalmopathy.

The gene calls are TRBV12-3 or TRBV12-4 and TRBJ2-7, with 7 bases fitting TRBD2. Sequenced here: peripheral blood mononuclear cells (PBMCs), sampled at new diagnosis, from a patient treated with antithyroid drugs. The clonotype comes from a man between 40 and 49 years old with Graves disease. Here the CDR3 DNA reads TGTGCCAGCAGCCCAGAAGCGGGAACCTACGAGCAGTACTTC. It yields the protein CASSPEAGTYEQYF.